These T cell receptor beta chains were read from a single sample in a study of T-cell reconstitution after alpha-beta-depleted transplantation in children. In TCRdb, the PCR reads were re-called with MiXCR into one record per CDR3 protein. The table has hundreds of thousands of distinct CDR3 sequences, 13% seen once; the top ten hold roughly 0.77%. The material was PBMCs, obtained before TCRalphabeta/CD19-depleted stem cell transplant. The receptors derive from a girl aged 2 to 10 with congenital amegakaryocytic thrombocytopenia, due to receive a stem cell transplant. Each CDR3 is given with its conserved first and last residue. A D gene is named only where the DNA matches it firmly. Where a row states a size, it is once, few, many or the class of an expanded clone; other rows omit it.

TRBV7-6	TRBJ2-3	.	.	CASSLGPWRVFGTDTQYF	TGTGCCAGCAGCTTAGGGCCCTGGAGGGTTTTTGGCACAGATACGCAGTATTTT
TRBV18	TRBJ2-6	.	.	CASSPLATGANVLTF	TGTGCCAGCTCACCTTTGGCGACTGGGGCCAACGTCCTGACTTTC
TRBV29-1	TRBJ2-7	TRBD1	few	CSVEVSGGSYEQYF	TGCAGCGTTGAGGTATCAGGGGGCTCCTACGAGCAGTACTTC
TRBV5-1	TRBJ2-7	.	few	CASSVTNGEQYF	TGCGCCAGCAGCGTAACCAATGGCGAGCAGTACTTC
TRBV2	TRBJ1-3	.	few	CASSESALRTIYF	TGTGCCAGCAGTGAATCGGCCCTTAGGACCATATATTTT
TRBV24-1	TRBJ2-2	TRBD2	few	CATRGLALNTGELFF	TGTGCCACCAGGGGACTAGCGCTTAACACCGGGGAGCTGTTTTTT
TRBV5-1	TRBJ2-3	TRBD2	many	CASSVQTSGRETQYF	TGCGCCAGCAGCGTTCAGACTAGCGGGAGGGAGACGCAGTATTTT
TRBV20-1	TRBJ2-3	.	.	CSAQVSDTQYF	TGCAGTGCCCAGGTCTCAGATACGCAGTATTTT
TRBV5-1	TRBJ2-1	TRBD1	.	CASTTGQGAANEQFF	TGCGCCAGCACTACGGGACAGGGGGCAGCCAATGAGCAGTTCTTC
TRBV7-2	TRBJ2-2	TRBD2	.	CASTEQFSGIFSGELFF	TGTGCCAGCACCGAACAGTTTAGCGGGATCTTCTCCGGGGAGCTGTTTTTT
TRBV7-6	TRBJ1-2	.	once	CASSRITGQEGDGYTF	TGTGCCAGCAGCCGGATTACAGGGCAAGAGGGCGATGGCTACACCTTC
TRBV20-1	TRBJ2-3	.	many	CSASGGRTDTQYF	TGCAGTGCTAGTGGCGGGCGCACAGATACGCAGTATTTT
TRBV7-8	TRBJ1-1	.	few	CASSLGGGSLEAFF	TGTGCCAGCAGCCTAGGGGGAGGCTCGCTTGAAGCTTTCTTT
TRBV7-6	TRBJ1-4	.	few	CASSSYRVKNEKLFF	TGTGCCAGCAGCTCGTACAGGGTGAAGAATGAAAAACTGTTTTTT
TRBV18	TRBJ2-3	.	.	CASSRGDGLDTQYF	TGTGCCAGCTCACGGGGGGACGGACTCGATACGCAGTATTTT
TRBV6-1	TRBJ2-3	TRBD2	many	CASSARTSGRGTQYF	TGTGCCAGCAGTGCCCGGACTAGCGGGAGAGGTACGCAGTATTTT
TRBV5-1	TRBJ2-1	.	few	CASQLPPGQGGNEQFF	TGCGCCAGCCAGCTTCCGCCAGGGCAGGGGGGCAATGAGCAGTTCTTC
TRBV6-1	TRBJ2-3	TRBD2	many	CASTISSGRNTDTQYF	TGTGCCAGTACCATTTCTAGCGGGAGGAACACAGATACGCAGTATTTT
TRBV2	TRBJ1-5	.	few	CASTTGAGGAQHF	TGTGCCAGCACTACAGGAGCCGGGGGAGCCCAGCATTTT
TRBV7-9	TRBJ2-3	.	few	CASSSLLGTDTQYF	TGTGCCAGCAGCTCGTTACTCGGCACAGATACGCAGTATTTT
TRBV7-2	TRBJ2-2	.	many	CASSLKGRGELFF	TGTGCCAGCAGCTTAAAGGGGCGTGGAGAGCTGTTTTTT
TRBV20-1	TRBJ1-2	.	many	CSASGAGYTF	TGCAGTGCTTCAGGGGCTGGCTACACCTTC
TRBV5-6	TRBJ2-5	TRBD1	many	CASSRLQGYETQYF	TGTGCCAGCAGTAGATTACAGGGGTACGAGACCCAGTACTTC
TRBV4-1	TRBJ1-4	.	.	CASSLKGKGVNEKLFF	TGCGCCAGCAGCCTGAAAGGGAAAGGGGTTAATGAAAAACTGTTTTTT
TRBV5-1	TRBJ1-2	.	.	CASSSTQGYGYTF	TGCGCCAGCAGCTCGACGCAGGGCTATGGCTACACCTTC
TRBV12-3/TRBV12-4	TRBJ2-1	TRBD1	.	CASSDRGTGYDEQFF	TGTGCCAGCAGTGACAGGGGAACGGGGTACGATGAGCAGTTCTTC
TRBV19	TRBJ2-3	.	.	CASSIEPTGIGGDTQYF	TGTGCCAGTAGTATAGAGCCCACAGGGATAGGAGGAGATACGCAGTATTTT